This TCR beta chain emerged from a study of T cells in Graves' hyperthyroidism and ophthalmopathy. Study-wide results and limits: Ophthalmopathy stood apart from stable hyperthyroidism in a 13 V-J model.

This clonotype was observed at least ten times. Its specificity is unknown. It was uncontrolled infection, other autoimmune disease, pregnancy or lactation that excluded patients. Clinical symptoms, serum thyroxine and TRAb, thyroid ultrasound and orbital computed tomography together formed the diagnostic basis. Authors of the study amplified TCR beta CDR3 regions from RNA transcripts. HTBI primers were used for first-round RT-PCR of the TCR CDR3. TCRdb recomputed calls from the multiplex PCR reads with MiXCR, one row per CDR3 protein. This sample has under 250,000 distinct CDR3 sequences, with approximately 24% found just once. CDR3 length: 15 residues. Trimming pared 2 bases from V and 1 base from J, leaving 11 bases between. Germline V gene lookup returns CDR1 MNHEY and CDR2 SVGAGI.

This clonotype originated in a woman in her forties with Graves' ophthalmopathy. The rearrangement links TRBV6-5 to TRBJ2-5; TRBD2 might be the D (6 bases). The sample consisted of blood. CDR3 DNA sequence: TGTGCCAGCAGTTACCTCGGGACTCCCCAAGAGACCCAGTACTTC. Protein product: CASSYLGTPQETQYF.